The 12 T cell receptor beta chains in this list originate from one sample, sequenced in a study of cytomegalovirus exposure and HLA in healthy donors. Assay used: immunoSEQ multiplex PCR; TCRdb lists only in-frame clones, some missing. Altogether some 180,000 clones are present, about 89% being singletons, with the ten largest covering approximately 7.7%. Input material: PBMCs. These receptors originate from a man aged 25 to 45 in good health and CMV-seropositive.

This sequence joins TRBV2 and TRBJ2-6; D gene unclear. Germline CDR1 reads SNHLY; CDR2 reads FYNNEI. The CDR3 extends over 17 amino acids. Trimming cost V 9 bases and J 1 base, with 19 bases left between them. CDR3 bases: TGTGCCAGTGGACCGAGGTCGGCGGTTTCTGGGGCCAACGTCCTGACTTTC. It yields the protein CASGPRSAVSGANVLTF.

In its sample, this clone was seen a few times. This rearrangement joins TRBV5-1 to TRBJ2-2; D is possibly TRBD1 (5 bases). Trimming took off 1 base at V and 4 bases at J, with 14 bases between the two ends. This CDR3 comprises 16 residues. CDR1 and CDR2 (germline): SGHRS, YFSETQ. The CDR3: CASSLWGQIGTGELFF. CDR3 nucleotide sequence: TGCGCCAGCAGCTTGTGGGGCCAAATAGGCACCGGGGAGCTGTTTTTT.

This chain connects TRBV19 to TRBJ2-2; D not resolved. Germline lookup yields CDR1 LNHDA and CDR2 SQIVND (reference sequence). V gave up 1 base and J gave up 1 base, with 7 bases separating them. The CDR3 totals 15 residues. DNA of the CDR3: TGTGCCAGTAGTATAGGTTGGGAGAACACCGGGGAGCTGTTTTTT. It codes for CASSIGWENTGELFF.

The V and J genes are TRBV5-6 and TRBJ1-6; TRBD1 might be the D (5 bases). The V end lost 3 bases, the J end lost 6 bases, and 10 bases lay between the germline ends. CDR1 and CDR2 from the germline V gene are SGHDT and YYEEEE. The CDR3 loop spans 14 amino acids. This chain's CDR3 is CASSWGRTNSPLHF. CDR3 bases: TGTGCCAGCAGCTGGGGACGGACTAATTCACCCCTCCACTTT.

This chain connects TRBV9 to TRBJ2-7; D could derive from TRBD1 or TRBD2 (5 bases each). CDR1 is SGDLS, CDR2 YYNGEE, per germline. Trimming left V 3 bases short and J 6 bases short, with 16 bases between. The CDR3 has 14 amino acids. This CDR3 is CASSAMVGALEQYF. The CDR3 nucleotides are TGTGCCAGCAGCGCCATGGTCGGGGCGCTCGAGCAGTACTTC.

The chain combines TRBV7-2 with TRBJ2-1, with 9 nucleotides matching TRBD2. This CDR3 has 15 amino acids. Germline V gene lookup returns CDR1 SGHTA and CDR2 FQGNSA. Trimming cost V 5 bases and J 4 bases; bases outside gene matches: 6. In nucleotides, the CDR3 is TGTGCCAGCAGCCCCGGGACTAGCAAATACAATGAGCAGTTCTTC. It specifies CASSPGTSKYNEQFF.

This sequence joins TRBV29-1 and TRBJ2-7; 8 bases are shared with TRBD1. Losses at the gene ends were 7 bases for V and 0 bases for J; bases not matched to a gene: 2. The CDR3 has 12 residues. Germline loops: CDR1 SQVTM, CDR2 ANQGSEA. As DNA, the CDR3 is TGCAGCGCCGGACAGGGCTCCTACGAGCAGTACTTC. Translating gives CSAGQGSYEQYF.

The chain joins TRBV4-1 to TRBJ2-7; 7 positions agree with TRBD2. V trimming: 0 bases; J trimming: 0 bases; junction bases outside the gene matches: 5. CDR3 length: 16 residues. Germline CDR1 MGHRA, CDR2 YSYEKL. CDR3: CASSQDLAAASYEQYF. CDR3 DNA sequence: TGCGCCAGCAGCCAAGATCTAGCGGCCGCCTCCTACGAGCAGTACTTC.

This sequence joins TRBV9 and TRBJ1-1, with D possibly being TRBD1 (5 bases). CDR1 SGDLS and CDR2 YYNGEE come from the germline V gene. This CDR3 contains 17 residues. The V end lost 3 bases, the J end lost 1 base, and 19 bases lay between the germline ends. This CDR3 is CASSDGDQGLGNTEAFF. CDR3 DNA sequence: TGTGCCAGCAGCGATGGGGACCAAGGTTTGGGGAACACTGAAGCTTTCTTT.

This clone was seen more than once but under ten times. The rearrangement links TRBV25-1 to TRBJ1-2, with D possibly being TRBD1 (5 bases). CDR1 is MGHDK and CDR2 is SYGVNS in the germline V gene. This CDR3 spans 14 amino acids. V gave up 4 bases and J gave up 7 bases, with 16 bases separating them. CDR3 residues: CASSAGVQGFGYTF. DNA for the CDR3: TGTGCCAGCAGTGCCGGGGTGCAGGGCTTTGGCTACACCTTC.

J is TRBJ1-2 and V is TRBV27; the D gene is possibly TRBD1 (5 bases). Deletions cut 7 bases from V and 3 bases from J, with 24 bases between. CDR3 length: 17 residues. Germline loops: CDR1 MNHEY, CDR2 SMNVEV (reference sequence). CDR3 coding DNA: TGTGCCAGCACCTCCGCAGGGCCCCTCCAGAGTTACTATGGCTACACCTTC. Its protein product is CASTSAGPLQSYYGYTF.

The CDR3 region has the DNA TGCGCCAGCAGACCGGGACAGGCGGACCCTTACGAGCAGTACTTC. Encoded protein: CASRPGQADPYEQYF. This chain connects TRBV4-1 to TRBJ2-7; 8 bases match TRBD1. CDR1 MGHRA and CDR2 YSYEKL come from the germline V gene. The CDR3 totals 15 residues. Losses at the gene ends were 6 bases for V and 4 bases for J; bases not matched to a gene: 11.